The 15 T cell receptor beta chains listed next were all sequenced from one sample in a study of T cell clonality in common variable immunodeficiency (dated by TCRdb to about 2015). Library preparation employed the immunoSEQ multiplex PCR assay. As stored in TCRdb, this immuneACCESS dataset retains in-frame rearrangements with V and J assigned. A fraction of the clones does not appear; measured against another copy, unresolved V genes explain less than half of the discrepancy, and the remainder lacks a known reason. The sample's own table lists several thousand clones. Around 3.8% of the sample is in the top ten clones. No cognate antigen is known for these TCRs. The full study reports these points: CVID TCRbeta sequences reportedly showed fewer deletions and N-nucleotide insertions and lacked highly modified clones with 13 or more V deletions.

The material sequenced was peripheral blood mononuclear cells. These receptors originate from a human donor with common variable immunodeficiency.

In the case of this clone: The read falls 3 residues short of the CDR3 end, and the missing part is taken from the germline J gene. The chain is built from TRBV7-2 and TRBJ1-1; 9 bases are shared with TRBD1. V lost 5 bases, J lost 0 bases, and 4 bases stayed unmatched. The length of the CDR3 is 15 residues. CDR1 and CDR2 from the germline V gene are SGHTA and FQGNSA. The CDR3 is CASSIRTGVNTEAFF. CDR3 DNA, as far as it was read: TGTGCCAGCAGCATAAGGACAGGGGTGAACACTGAA. Filled out from reference TRBV7-2 and TRBJ1-1, the complete variable domain reads GAGVSQSPSNKVTEKGKDVELRCDPISGHTALYWYRQSLGQGLEFLIYFQGNSAPDKSGLPSDRFSAERTGGSVSTLTIQRTQQEDSAVYLCASSIRTGVNTEAFFGQGTRLTVV.

Turning to this clone: The DNA ends 3 residues before the CDR3 does, and the rest of the CDR3 is filled in from the germline J gene. This chain joins TRBV6-1 and TRBJ2-5, with no clear D. Trimming removed 2 bases from V and 2 bases from J, with 6 bases in between. In germline, CDR1 is MNHNS, CDR2 SASEGT. The CDR3 consists of 13 residues. CDR3 DNA, as far as it was read: TGTGCCAGCAGTGAAACAGATCAAGAGACC. Translating gives CASSETDQET. In full, the CDR3 reads CASSETDQETQYF.

Turning to this clone: The CDR3 end is not reached by the read, which stops 3 residues before it; the germline J gene fills it in. J is TRBJ2-5 and V is TRBV2; 7 bases map to TRBD1. This CDR3 contains 16 residues. Germline values: CDR1 SNHLY, CDR2 FYNNEI. Trimming removed 1 base from V and 4 bases from J; junction bases left unmatched: 9. The CDR3 reads CASSEGQGASGETQYF. CDR3 DNA (partial): TGTGCCAGCAGTGAAGGACAGGGTGCCTCGGGAGAGACC.

To note about this clone: The read ends 3 residues before the CDR3 terminus; that terminus is restored from the germline J gene. V gene TRBV18 combines with J gene TRBJ1-1; D gene unclear. V lost 2 bases and J 3 bases, leaving 10 bases between the germline ends. CDR3 size: 14 residues. Per germline, CDR1 KGHSH and CDR2 LQKENI. CDR3 bases read: TGTGCCAGCTCACCAGGAGGGTATGACACTGAA. Protein sequence: CASSPGGYDTE. The CDR3 reads in full as CASSPGGYDTEAFF.

Notes on this clone: The CDR3 goes on 3 residues after the read ends, and that part is filled in from the germline J gene. This rearrangement joins TRBV23-1 to TRBJ2-7, with 12 bases matching TRBD1. TRBV23-1 is an ORF, with its function uncertain. CDR3 length: 15 amino acids. The V and J ends lost 6 bases and 4 bases, in that order; junction bases with no gene match: 7. The CDR3 sequence is CASRQPGQGAYEQYF. The CDR3 DNA, read in part, is TGCGCCAGCAGGCAGCCGGGACAGGGGGCTTACGAG.

A remark on this clone: Sequencing ends 3 residues short of the CDR3 end; the germline J gene provides the rest. This chain uses TRBV6-2 or TRBV6-3 with TRBJ2-7; no clear D gene. This CDR3 has 15 amino acids. CDR1 MNHEY and CDR2 SVGEGT come from the germline V gene. The V end was cut by 7 bases, the J end by 0 bases, with 16 bases between. CDR3 bases read: TGTGCCAGCATCCCAAAGGCCCTGAGCTCCTACGAG. It is translated as CASIPKALSSYE. The CDR3, in full, reads CASIPKALSSYEQYF.

Notes on this clone: The CDR3 extends 3 residues past the end of the read, so its final part is completed from the germline J gene. The rearrangement uses TRBV7-2 and TRBJ1-2; tentative D call: TRBD1 (5 bases). CDR1 SGHTA and CDR2 FQGNSA come from the germline V gene. The V and J ends lost 8 bases and 7 bases respectively, with 11 bases between them. This CDR3 is 11 amino acids long. The covered CDR3 bases are TGTGCCAGCGCTCAGGGTGGTGGC. It specifies CASAQGGG. The full-length CDR3 reads as CASAQGGGYTF.

This clone is deemed medium-sized by its frequency. The CDR3 is cut off 3 residues early in the read; its end comes from the germline J gene. The chain links TRBV20-1 to TRBJ2-1, with 10 bases matching TRBD2. Trimming cost V 5 bases and J 6 bases; bases outside gene matches: 13. The CDR3 contains 16 residues. Germline-derived CDR1 and CDR2 are DFQATT and SNEGSKA (reference sequence). CDR3 bases read: TGCAGTGCTTCAGCACCTCTAGCGGGGGATCCCAATGAG. This gives the protein CSASAPLAGDPNE. The complete CDR3 protein is CSASAPLAGDPNEQFF.

The CDR3 sequence: CASSYGGTNQPQHF. The CDR3 bases that were read are TGCGCCAGCAGCTACGGGGGGACGAATCAGCCC. V and J are TRBV5-1 and TRBJ1-5, with D possibly TRBD1 on 5 matching bases. The CDR3 extends 3 residues past the end of the read, so its final part is completed from the germline J gene. This CDR3 has 14 amino acids. The V gene lost 3 bases and the J gene lost 4 bases, with 11 bases spanning the gap. Germline V CDR1 and CDR2: SGHRS, YFSETQ.

Comment on this clone: The CDR3 is cut off 3 residues early in the read; its end comes from the germline J gene. The chain links TRBV7-9 to TRBJ1-6; 8 bases map to TRBD1. The V segment lost 10 bases and the J segment 4 bases; nucleotides outside the gene matches: 6. The CDR3 runs to 14 residues. CDR1 SEHNR and CDR2 FQNEAQ come from the germline V gene (reference sequence). CDR3 region: CAIQGAEYNSPLHF. The sequenced CDR3 bases are TGTGCCATTCAGGGGGCAGAATATAATTCACCC.

Worth noting for this clone: The read finishes 3 residues shy of the CDR3 end, and the germline J gene is used to complete it. The J gene is TRBJ1-1, the V gene TRBV18, with D perhaps TRBD1 (6 bases). V lost 4 bases and J 1 base, leaving 13 bases between the germline ends. The CDR3 covers 15 residues. CDR1 and CDR2 (germline): KGHSH, LQKENI. CDR3 sequence reads: CASSQQGTKNTEAFF. CDR3 bases read: TGTGCCAGCTCACAACAGGGTACAAAGAACACTGAA. Combining the CDR3 with reference TRBV18 and TRBJ1-1 gives the whole variable domain NAGVMQNPRHLVRRRGQEARLRCSPMKGHSHVYWYRQLPEEGLKFMVYLQKENIIDESGMPKERFSAEFPKEGPSILRIQQVVRGDSAAYFCASSQQGTKNTEAFFGQGTRLTVV.

Details on this clone: The CDR3 end is not reached by the read, which stops 3 residues before it; the germline J gene fills it in. This chain joins TRBV2 and TRBJ1-4, with TRBD1 identical over 7 bases. Per germline, CDR1 SNHLY and CDR2 FYNNEI. The CDR3 loop spans 14 amino acids. V gave up 8 bases and J gave up 5 bases; unmatched junction bases: 8. CDR3 bases read: TGTGCCAGCCAGCCGGGCAGGGGGAATGAAAAA. This gives the protein CASQPGRGNEK. The whole CDR3 reads CASQPGRGNEKLFF.

As regards this clone: The CDR3 extends 3 residues past the end of the read, so its final part is completed from the germline J gene. J is TRBJ2-7 and V is TRBV6-2 or TRBV6-3, with a tentative D call TRBD2 (6 bases). Trimming shortened V by 10 bases and J by 6 bases, and 13 bases separated the two germline ends. The CDR3 runs 11 residues. CDR1 is MNHEY and CDR2 is SVGEGT in the germline V gene. The chain's CDR3 is CAIGRGTEQYF. The CDR3 bases that were read are TGTGCCATCGGCCGGGGGACCGAG.

To note about this clone: The CDR3 extends 3 residues past the end of the read, so its final part is completed from the germline J gene. V and J are TRBV18 and TRBJ1-6; TRBD1 matches 7 bases. Trimming cost V 2 bases and J 8 bases; bases outside gene matches: 6. Germline CDR1 KGHSH, CDR2 LQKENI. The CDR3 is 15 residues long. The sequenced part of the CDR3 DNA is TGTGCCAGCTCACCATCAGGGGGAGGGGATTCACCC. Its protein is CASSPSGGGDSP. The complete CDR3 protein is CASSPSGGGDSPLHF.

Worth noting for this clone: The read terminates 3 residues before the CDR3 end, so the remaining end is supplied by the germline J gene. The V gene is TRBV18, the J gene TRBJ2-2, with D perhaps matching TRBD1 (6 bases). The CDR3 covers 16 residues. Germline assignment: CDR1 KGHSH and CDR2 LQKENI. V shed 2 bases and J shed 4 bases, with 14 bases lying between them. The DNA read from the CDR3 is TGTGCCAGCTCACCAAATACAGGGTCTGGCACCGGGGAG. Translating it yields CASSPNTGSGTGE. The complete CDR3 reads CASSPNTGSGTGELFF.